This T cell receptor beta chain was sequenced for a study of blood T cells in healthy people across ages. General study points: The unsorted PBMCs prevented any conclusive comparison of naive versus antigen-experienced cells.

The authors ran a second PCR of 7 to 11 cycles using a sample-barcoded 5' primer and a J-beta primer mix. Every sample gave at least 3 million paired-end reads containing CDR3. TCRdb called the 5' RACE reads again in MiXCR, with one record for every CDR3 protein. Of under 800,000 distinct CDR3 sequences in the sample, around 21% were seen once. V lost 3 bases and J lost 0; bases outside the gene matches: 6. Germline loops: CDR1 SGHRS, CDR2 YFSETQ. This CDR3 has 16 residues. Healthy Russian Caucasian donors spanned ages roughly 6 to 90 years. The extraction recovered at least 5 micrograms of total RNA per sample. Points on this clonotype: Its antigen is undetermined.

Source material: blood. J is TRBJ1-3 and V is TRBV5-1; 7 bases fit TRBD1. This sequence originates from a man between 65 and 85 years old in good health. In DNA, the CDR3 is TGCGCCAGCAGCTATCAGGGACAGCACTCTGGAAACACCATATATTTT. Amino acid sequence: CASSYQGQHSGNTIYF.